The 14 T cell receptor beta chains listed next were all sequenced from one sample in a study of human versus mouse CDR3 diversity and MHC coevolution. Profiling relied on immunoSEQ multiplex PCR, and the TCRdb table lists in-frame clones only, not all of them. The table lists more than 55,000 clones, roughly 94% of them singletons. Specimen: naive CD4+ T cells from blood. Regarding subset: CD45RO-negative CD62L-positive naive CD4 T cells. These receptors were taken from a person aged 55 to 70 in good health.

This chain uses TRBV11-2 with TRBJ2-2; no definite D call. CDR3 length: 14 residues. V dropped 1 base and J dropped 4 bases, with 7 bases sitting between them. Germline values: CDR1 SGHAT, CDR2 FQNNGV. Here the CDR3 reads CASSLVLLTGELFF. DNA of the CDR3: TGTGCCAGCAGCTTAGTACTGCTCACCGGGGAGCTGTTTTTT.

V and J are TRBV29-1 and TRBJ2-1, with a weak D call TRBD1 (5 bases). This CDR3 has 12 residues. Germline V CDR1 and CDR2: SQVTM, ANQGSEA. Trimming removed 8 bases from V and 8 bases from J, with 16 bases in between. This chain's CDR3 is CSPWGIMDEQFF. DNA for the CDR3: TGCAGCCCTTGGGGCATAATGGATGAGCAGTTCTTC.

For the CDR3, the DNA is TGTGCCAGCAGTGACAGTACAAGCAATCAGCCCCAGCATTTT. Amino acid sequence: CASSDSTSNQPQHF. V is TRBV2 and J is TRBJ1-5; D ambiguous. V lost 3 bases, J lost 1 base, and 7 bases lay in between. The germline V gene encodes CDR1 SNHLY and CDR2 FYNNEI. The CDR3 extends over 14 amino acids.

This chain connects TRBV6-5 to TRBJ1-1; 9 bases line up with TRBD1. Unmatched junction bases numbered 5, after V lost 5 bases and J lost 4 bases. Germline V CDR1 and CDR2: MNHEY, SVGAGI. The CDR3 sequence is 14 residues long. CDR3: CASSNRGPSTEAFF. CDR3 DNA: TGTGCCAGCAGTAACAGGGGGCCTAGCACTGAAGCTTTCTTT.

The V call is TRBV28, the J call TRBJ1-2; TRBD1 is a possible D gene (5 bases). This CDR3 has 15 amino acids. CDR1 MDHEN and CDR2 SYDVKM come from the germline V gene. V lost 5 bases, J lost 8 bases, and 21 bases lay in between. The CDR3 DNA sequence: TGTGCCAGCAGTACCCCTCAAAGGGGCGCTTGGGGCTACACCTTC. Translating gives CASSTPQRGAWGYTF.

The chain combines TRBV7-8 with TRBJ2-2, with D unresolved. Per the germline V gene, CDR1 is SGHVS and CDR2 is FQNEAQ. Trimming cost V 0 bases and J 4 bases, with 9 bases left between them. This CDR3 has 15 residues. CDR3 loop: CASSLALIPTGELFF. The CDR3 DNA is TGTGCCAGCAGCTTAGCGCTAATACCCACCGGGGAGCTGTTTTTT.

The chain employs TRBV13 and TRBJ2-3; TRBD2 agrees at 14 bases. Trimming at V came to 5 bases and at J to 1 base, leaving 14 bases not matched to a gene. The CDR3 length is 20 residues. Per germline, CDR1 PRHDT and CDR2 FYEKMQ (reference sequence). The CDR3 DNA follows: TGTGCCAGCAGCCTACTCCCCGGGACTAGCGGGAGAGGACGCACAGATACGCAGTATTTT. Amino acid sequence: CASSLLPGTSGRGRTDTQYF.

The CDR3 sequence: CASSVAGRQDTQYF. DNA of the CDR3: TGTGCCAGCAGCGTGGCGGGCCGCCAAGATACGCAGTATTTT. The J gene is TRBJ2-3, the V gene TRBV9, with D possibly being TRBD2 (5 bases). The germline gives CDR1 SGDLS, CDR2 YYNGEE. The CDR3 runs to 14 residues. Trimming cost V 2 bases and J 5 bases, with 12 bases left between them.

V usage is TRBV2 and J usage is TRBJ2-7, with 9 bases that match TRBD1. The CDR3 runs 15 residues. The junction had 12 bases not matched to a gene; V was cut back by 5 bases and J by 7 bases. Germline V gives CDR1 SNHLY, CDR2 FYNNEI. CDR3 residues: CASSLAGTGRREQYF. The CDR3 DNA reads TGTGCCAGCAGTCTTGCCGGGACAGGGAGAAGGGAGCAGTACTTC.

The chain combines TRBV5-4 with TRBJ1-4; 9 bases fit TRBD1. The CDR3 runs 12 residues. Germline V gene data show CDR1 as SGHNT and CDR2 as YYREEE (reference sequence). V trimming: 9 bases; J trimming: 8 bases; junction bases outside the gene matches: 5. CDR3 nucleotides: TGTGCCACCGGGACAGGGAACGAAAAACTGTTTTTT. It codes for CATGTGNEKLFF.

This clone was seen more than once but under ten times. The V call is TRBV19, the J call TRBJ2-7; no definite D call. The V end was cut by 6 bases, the J end by 3 bases, with 15 bases between. The V gene's germline CDR1 is LNHDA and CDR2 SQIVND (reference sequence). The CDR3 has 14 residues. Written as DNA, the CDR3 is TGTGCCAGTAGCCTGACCCACTACTACTACGAGCAGTACTTC. This encodes CASSLTHYYYEQYF.

V gene TRBV10-2 combines with J gene TRBJ1-5, with D uncertain. Germline assignment: CDR1 WSHSY and CDR2 SAAADI. Trimming shortened V by 10 bases and J by 2 bases, and 9 bases separated the two germline ends. The CDR3 loop spans 12 amino acids. The CDR3 is CATAEGNQPQHF. Here the CDR3 DNA reads TGCGCCACTGCCGAGGGCAATCAGCCCCAGCATTTT.

The rearrangement uses TRBV7-2 and TRBJ2-1; D might be TRBD2 (6 bases). V was pared by 5 bases and J by 6 bases, with 17 bases between. Germline V gene lookup returns CDR1 SGHTA and CDR2 FQGNSA. There are 15 residues in the CDR3. CDR3 DNA: TGTGCCAGCAGCCCGGTACCAGCGGGCTTCAATGAGCAGTTCTTC. This encodes CASSPVPAGFNEQFF.

V is TRBV6-5 and J is TRBJ2-7; 8 positions agree with TRBD2. Losses at the gene ends were 5 bases for V and 7 bases for J; bases not matched to a gene: 10. Germline CDR1 and CDR2: MNHEY and SVGAGI. The CDR3 contains 14 residues. The CDR3 loop reads CASSPRTSLEEQYF. The DNA of the CDR3 is TGTGCCAGCAGTCCACGGACTAGCTTGGAGGAGCAGTACTTC.